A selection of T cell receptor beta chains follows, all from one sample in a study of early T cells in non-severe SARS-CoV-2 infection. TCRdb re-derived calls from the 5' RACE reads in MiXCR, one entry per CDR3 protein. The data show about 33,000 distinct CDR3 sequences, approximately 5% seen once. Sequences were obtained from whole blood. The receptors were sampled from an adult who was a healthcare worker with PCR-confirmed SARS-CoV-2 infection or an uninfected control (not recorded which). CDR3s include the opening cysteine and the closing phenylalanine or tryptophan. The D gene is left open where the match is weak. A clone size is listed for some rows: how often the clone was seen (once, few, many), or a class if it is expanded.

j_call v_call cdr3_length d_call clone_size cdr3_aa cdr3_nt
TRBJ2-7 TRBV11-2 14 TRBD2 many CASSFSGATYEQYF TGTGCCAGCAGCTTTAGCGGGGCGACCTACGAGCAGTACTTC
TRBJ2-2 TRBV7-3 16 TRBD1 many CASSLTRDRAAGELFF TGTGCCAGCAGCCTAACCCGGGACAGGGCGGCCGGGGAGCTGTTTTTT
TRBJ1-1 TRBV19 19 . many CASRKETKISASWDTEAFF TGTGCCAGTAGAAAAGAAACAAAAATTTCGGCGTCTTGGGACACTGAAGCTTTCTTT
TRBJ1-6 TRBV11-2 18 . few CASSLRDSGISYNSPLHF TGTGCCAGCAGCCTCCGGGACTCTGGAATTTCCTATAATTCACCCCTCCACTTT
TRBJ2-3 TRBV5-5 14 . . CASSSDGGPDTQYF TGTGCCAGCAGCTCGGACGGGGGACCAGATACGCAGTATTTT
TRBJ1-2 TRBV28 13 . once CASTGHRIYGYTF TGTGCCAGCACGGGACACAGAATCTATGGCTACACCTTC
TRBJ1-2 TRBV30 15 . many CAWSPKGREAAGYTF TGTGCCTGGTCTCCGAAGGGCAGGGAGGCTGCGGGCTACACCTTC
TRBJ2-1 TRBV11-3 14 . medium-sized CASSPGPVGNEQFF TGTGCCAGCAGCCCGGGACCGGTTGGCAATGAGCAGTTCTTC
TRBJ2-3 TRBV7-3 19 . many CASSLRPIRQAIGTDTQYF TGTGCCAGCAGCTTAAGACCCATCAGACAAGCCATAGGCACAGATACGCAGTATTTT
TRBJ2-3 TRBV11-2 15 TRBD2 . CASSSLADITDTQYF TGTGCCAGCAGCTCACTAGCGGACATCACAGATACGCAGTATTTT
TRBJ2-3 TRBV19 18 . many CASSTIGPGLERTDTQYF TGTGCCAGTAGTACAATAGGGCCGGGACTCGAACGCACAGATACGCAGTATTTT
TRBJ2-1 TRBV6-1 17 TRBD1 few CASSPPLGDSRYNEQFF TGTGCCAGCAGCCCTCCGCTAGGGGACAGTAGGTACAATGAGCAGTTCTTC
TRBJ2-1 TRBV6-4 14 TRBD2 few CASSPGTSANEQFF TGTGCCAGCAGTCCCGGGACTAGCGCTAATGAGCAGTTCTTC
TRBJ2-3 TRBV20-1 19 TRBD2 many CSARDGLAGLHQSTDTQYF TGCAGTGCTAGAGATGGACTAGCGGGGCTCCACCAGAGCACAGATACGCAGTATTTT
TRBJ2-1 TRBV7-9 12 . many CASSLLQGEQFF TGTGCCAGCAGCTTATTACAGGGAGAGCAGTTCTTC
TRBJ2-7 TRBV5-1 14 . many CASSYGRPPNEQYF TGCGCCAGCAGCTATGGACGGCCTCCGAACGAGCAGTACTTC
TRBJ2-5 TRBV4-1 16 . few CASSQDEGSRLRTQYF TGCGCCAGCAGCCAAGATGAGGGCTCCCGCTTACGGACCCAGTACTTC
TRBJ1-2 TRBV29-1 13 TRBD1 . CSGRTGANYGYTF TGCAGCGGTCGGACAGGGGCTAACTATGGCTACACCTTC
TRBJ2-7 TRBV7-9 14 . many CASSLELDWGEQYF TGTGCCAGCAGCTTAGAGCTCGATTGGGGCGAGCAGTACTTC
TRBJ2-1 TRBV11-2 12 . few CASSLEVHEQFF TGTGCCAGCAGCTTAGAGGTCCATGAGCAGTTCTTC
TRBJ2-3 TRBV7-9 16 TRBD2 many CASSLPGREITDTQYF TGTGCCAGCAGCTTACCGGGGCGGGAGATCACAGATACGCAGTATTTT
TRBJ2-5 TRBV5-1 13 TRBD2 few CASSPAGEETQYF TGCGCCAGCAGCCCGGCGGGAGAAGAGACCCAGTACTTC
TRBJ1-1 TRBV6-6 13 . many CASSYSSHTEAFF TGTGCCAGCAGTTACTCCAGCCACACTGAAGCTTTCTTT
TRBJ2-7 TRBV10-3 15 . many CAISDSGAHLYEQYF TGTGCCATCAGTGATTCAGGGGCACACCTCTACGAGCAGTACTTC
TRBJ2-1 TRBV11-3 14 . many CASSLSPGSNEQFF TGTGCCAGCAGCTTAAGCCCGGGGAGCAATGAGCAGTTCTTC
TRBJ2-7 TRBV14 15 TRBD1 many CASSLRDRGTYEQYF TGTGCCAGCAGCCTAAGGGACAGGGGTACCTACGAGCAGTACTTC
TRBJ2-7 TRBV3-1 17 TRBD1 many CASSQDSLGTGGVEQYF TGTGCCAGCAGCCAAGACTCCTTAGGGACAGGGGGCGTCGAGCAGTACTTC
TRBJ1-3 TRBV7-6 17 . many CASSPYPGELRGNTIYF TGTGCCAGCAGCCCCTACCCCGGCGAGCTGAGGGGAAACACCATATATTTT
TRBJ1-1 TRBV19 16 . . CASSGNYRDLNTEAFF TGTGCCAGTAGTGGAAATTACCGGGACCTTAACACTGAAGCTTTCTTT
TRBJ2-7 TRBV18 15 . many CASSLSGQGASEQYF TGTGCCAGCTCCCTATCCGGCCAGGGCGCTAGTGAGCAGTACTTC
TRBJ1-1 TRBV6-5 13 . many CASSYSSGLEAFF TGTGCCAGCAGTTACTCGTCGGGTCTTGAAGCTTTCTTT
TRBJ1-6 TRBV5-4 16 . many CASSQTHPTGGSPLHF TGTGCCAGCAGTCAGACTCATCCCACCGGGGGTTCACCCCTCCACTTT
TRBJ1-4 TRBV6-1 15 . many CASSETTGDIEILFF TGTGCCAGCAGTGAAACGACAGGCGATATTGAAATACTGTTTTTT
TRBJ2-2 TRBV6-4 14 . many CASSDSQDTGELFF TGTGCCAGCAGTGACTCACAGGACACCGGGGAGCTGTTTTTT
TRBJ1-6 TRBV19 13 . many CASNTLDNSPLHF TGTGCCAGTAATACCCTCGATAATTCACCCCTCCACTTT
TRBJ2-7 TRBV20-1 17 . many CSARDPRQDPLAYEQYF TGCAGTGCTAGAGATCCCCGACAGGATCCGCTAGCCTACGAGCAGTACTTC
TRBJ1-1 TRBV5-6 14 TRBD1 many CASSSRDRGTEAFF TGTGCCAGCAGCTCCCGGGACAGGGGAACTGAAGCTTTCTTT
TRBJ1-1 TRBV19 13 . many CASRQGMNTEAFF TGTGCCAGTAGACAGGGCATGAACACTGAAGCTTTCTTT
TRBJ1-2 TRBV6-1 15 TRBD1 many CASSSSRQGDGGYTF TGTGCCAGCAGTTCGAGTCGACAGGGGGATGGTGGCTACACCTTC
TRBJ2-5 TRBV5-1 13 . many CASSLSGRETQYF TGCGCCAGCAGCTTGTCAGGGCGGGAGACCCAGTACTTC
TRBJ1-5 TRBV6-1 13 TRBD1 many CASSVSDRQPQHF TGTGCCAGCAGTGTCTCGGACAGGCAGCCCCAGCATTTT
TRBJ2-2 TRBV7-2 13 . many CASSLLGTGELFF TGTGCCAGCAGCTTATTGGGCACCGGGGAGCTGTTTTTT
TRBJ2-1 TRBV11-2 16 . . CASSRKGPGSYNEQFF TGTGCCAGCAGCCGCAAGGGTCCAGGGTCGTACAATGAGCAGTTCTTC